The 21 T cell receptor beta chains presented below share a single source sample, sequenced in a study of blood T cells in healthy people across ages (dated by TCRdb to the mid-2010s). The library relied on 5' RACE. Sequencing used an Illumina HiSeq 2500. The second PCR ran for roughly 7 to 12 cycles and used a J-beta primer mix along with a sample-barcoded 5' primer. In-frame beta chains were kept once TCRdb had trimmed the public reads at Q25 with fastp and called clones with MiXCR. Each entry is one CDR3 protein sequence, shown with its most common DNA and genes. The sample records about 970,000 distinct CDR3 sequences, 51% of which are singletons. The ten largest clones take up over 20% of the sample. Sequencing was done on a sample of blood. These receptors were collected from a woman aged 60-75 years in good health.

The genes are TRBV15 and TRBJ2-7; TRBD2 is a possible D gene (6 bases). The V end lost 5 bases, the J end lost 3 bases, and 11 bases lay between the germline ends. CDR1 is LNHNV, CDR2 YYDKDF, per germline (reference sequence). The CDR3 runs 13 residues. CDR3 amino acids: CATSRGTIYEQYF. The DNA of the CDR3 is TGTGCCACCAGCCGCGGGACGATCTACGAGCAGTACTTC.

This clonotype occurred a few times. This chain connects TRBV6-5 to TRBJ1-2; 8 bases are shared with TRBD1. CDR1 MNHEY and CDR2 SVGAGI come from the germline V gene. After removal of 6 bases from V and 7 bases from J, the junction contained 4 bases not matched to a gene. CDR3 size: 12 residues. The CDR3 is CASRTGDFGYTF. CDR3 nucleotide sequence: TGTGCCAGCAGGACAGGGGATTTTGGCTACACCTTC.

This clonotype has more than one count but fewer than ten. The J gene is TRBJ2-5, the V gene TRBV4-1; 11 bases map to TRBD2. The V gene end was trimmed by 4 bases and the J gene end by 1 base; junction bases not matched to a gene: 2. The CDR3 contains 15 residues. Per germline, CDR1 MGHRA and CDR2 YSYEKL. DNA of the CDR3: TGCGCCAGCAGCCTAGCGGGAGGGCGCCAAGAGACCCAGTACTTC. This gives the protein CASSLAGGRQETQYF.

The genes are TRBV7-9 and TRBJ2-1; D possibly uses TRBD1 or TRBD2 (5 bases each). Between the trimmed V and J ends, which lost 7 bases and 7 bases, there was a span of 14 bases. Germline CDR1 and CDR2: SEHNR and FQNEAQ (reference sequence). The CDR3 loop spans 13 amino acids. The CDR3 here is CASTQSGANEQFF. Written as DNA, the CDR3 is TGTGCCAGCACCCAATCCGGGGCAAATGAGCAGTTCTTC. Supplemented by reference TRBV7-9 and TRBJ2-1, the full variable domain reads DTGVSQNPRHKITKRGQNVTFRCDPISEHNRLYWYRQTLGQGPEFLTYFQNEAQLEKSRLLSDRFSAERPKGSFSTLEIQRTEQGDSAMYLCASTQSGANEQFFGPGTRLTVL.

The chain uses TRBV30 and TRBJ2-3; 10 nucleotides agree with TRBD1. The V gene's germline CDR1 is GTSNPN and CDR2 SVGIG (reference sequence). The CDR3 has 15 amino acids. V dropped 3 bases and J dropped 1; count of bases not matched to a gene: 4. CDR3 sequence (DNA): TGTGCCTGGAGGTCCGGGACAGGGGGCACAGATACGCAGTATTTT. Its protein product is CAWRSGTGGTDTQYF.

This clonotype turned up a few times. The chain links TRBV5-5 to TRBJ2-5; D not resolved. The CDR3 consists of 11 residues. Between the trimmed V and J ends, which lost 0 bases and 13 bases, there was a span of 10 bases. The germline CDR1 and CDR2 sequences are SGHKS and YYEKEE (reference sequence). The DNA for the CDR3 is TGTGCCAGCAGCTTGGAGGGTATTCGGTACTTC. This encodes CASSLEGIRYF.

This clonotype was found many times. This rearrangement joins TRBV29-1 to TRBJ2-3; no clear D. Germline CDR1 SQVTM, CDR2 ANQGSEA. V was cut by 3 bases and J by 6 bases, with 13 bases left in between. The CDR3 has 13 amino acids. DNA for the CDR3: TGCAGCGTTGACGATCCAAGTAAGGATACGCAGTATTTT. Its protein is CSVDDPSKDTQYF.

The gene calls are TRBV28 and TRBJ1-1; unclear D gene. V was pared by 8 bases and J by 7 bases, with 8 bases between. Germline CDR1 reads MDHEN; CDR2 reads SYDVKM. The CDR3 sequence is 10 residues long. CDR3 amino acids: CASRGSEAFF. CDR3 bases: TGTGCCAGCCGAGGGAGTGAAGCTTTCTTT.

The chain couples TRBV3-1 to TRBJ1-1; D might be TRBD1 (5 bases). CDR3 length equals 14 residues. Germline V gives CDR1 LGHDT, CDR2 YNNKEL (reference sequence). Trimming removed 1 base at V and 5 bases at J, with 11 bases between. The CDR3 region has the DNA TGTGCCAGCAGCCAAGGAAGACAGCAAACTGAAGCTTTCTTT. This codes for CASSQGRQQTEAFF.

The chain links TRBV20-1 to TRBJ2-1, with 8 bases that match TRBD2. The CDR3 is 15 amino acids. The germline CDR1 and CDR2 sequences are DFQATT and SNEGSKA (reference sequence). Unmatched junction bases numbered 12, after V lost 6 bases and J lost 5 bases. CDR3 region: CSAAGLTSGNNEQFF. The CDR3 DNA reads as TGCAGTGCCGCGGGCCTTACTAGCGGCAACAATGAGCAGTTCTTC.

This clonotype appeared a single time. The chain is built from TRBV6-5 and TRBJ2-3; unclear D gene. The CDR3 is 17 residues long. Trimming took 0 bases from V and 0 from J, leaving 13 bases between them. In germline, CDR1 is MNHEY, CDR2 SVGAGI. CDR3 residues: CASSYSNLPLSTDTQYF. In DNA, the CDR3 is TGTGCCAGCAGTTACTCGAATCTTCCACTTAGCACAGATACGCAGTATTTT.

The rearrangement joins TRBV6-6 to TRBJ1-6; possible D gene TRBD1, 5 bases. This CDR3 contains 14 residues. V lost 5 bases and J 7 bases, leaving 12 bases between the germline ends. Germline-derived CDR1 and CDR2 are MNHNY and SVGAGI (reference sequence). The CDR3 spells CASSIRDGNSPLHF. CDR3 in DNA: TGTGCCAGCAGTATCCGGGACGGGAATTCACCCCTCCACTTT.

The V call is TRBV27, the J call TRBJ2-5; perhaps TRBD1 as D (6 bases). Deletions cut 5 bases from V and 4 bases from J, with 17 bases between. The CDR3 is 15 residues long. CDR1 is MNHEY and CDR2 is SMNVEV in the germline V gene (reference sequence). DNA of the CDR3: TGTGCCAGCAGTCAGTCATCAGGGGATGGAGAGACCCAGTACTTC. It codes for CASSQSSGDGETQYF.

This clonotype was observed a few times. V gene TRBV4-1 combines with J gene TRBJ2-7; a weak D match, TRBD2 (5 bases). Germline V gene data show CDR1 as MGHRA and CDR2 as YSYEKL. Trimming took 0 bases from V and 2 from J, leaving 11 bases between them. This CDR3 is 15 amino acids long. The CDR3 nucleotides read TGCGCCAGCAGCCAAGATCGGAGTAGCGCCTACGAGCAGTACTTC. This gives the protein CASSQDRSSAYEQYF.

This clonotype was seen just once. The V gene is TRBV6-2 or TRBV6-3, the J gene TRBJ2-4, with TRBD1 matching 8 bases. The J call could be wrong; TRBJ2-7 is a better fit for the DNA end. Germline lookup yields CDR1 MNHEY and CDR2 SVGEGT. The CDR3 totals 15 residues. The CDR3: CASSYVGTGIYEQYF. The DNA for the CDR3 is TGTGCCAGCAGTTACGTTGGGACAGGTATCTACGAGCAGTACTTC.

This clonotype was observed a few times. CDR3 sequence (DNA): TGCAGTGCTAGATGGCTAGCGAGCACAGATACGCAGTATTTT. It translates to CSARWLASTDTQYF. The rearrangement uses TRBV20-1 and TRBJ2-3; D might be TRBD2 (6 bases). This CDR3 is 14 amino acids long. The germline gives CDR1 DFQATT, CDR2 SNEGSKA (reference sequence). The ends were cut back, 2 bases at V and 0 bases at J, with 9 bases in the middle.

This clonotype occurred a few times. The chain employs TRBV6-4 and TRBJ2-7; a possible D gene is TRBD2 (6 bases). The CDR3 has 12 amino acids. V was shortened by 11 bases and J by 3 bases, with 14 bases between the two germline ends. Germline CDR1 is MRHNA and CDR2 is SNTAGT. The CDR3 is CASTGESYEQYF. The CDR3 coding sequence is TGTGCCTCTACGGGGGAGAGCTACGAGCAGTACTTC.

This clonotype was observed a few times. This chain uses TRBV12-3 or TRBV12-4 with TRBJ2-7, with D unclear. Gene TRBJ2-5 matches the end of the DNA better, so the J call may be wrong. The CDR3 runs to 12 residues. CDR3 sequence (DNA): TGTGCCAGCAGTCTTAAAGAGACGACCCAGTACTTC. It codes for CASSLKETTQYF.

CDR3 sequence: CASRPRLAEKSYEQYF. The CDR3 region has the DNA TGTGCCAGCAGACCCAGACTAGCGGAAAAATCCTACGAGCAGTACTTC. This sequence joins TRBV11-2 and TRBJ2-7; 9 bases map to TRBD2. V lost 6 bases to trimming and J lost 1 base; unmatched junction nucleotides: 10. From germline, CDR1 is SGHAT and CDR2 FQNNGV. The CDR3 covers 16 residues.

This rearrangement joins TRBV20-1 to TRBJ2-5, with 8 positions matching TRBD1. The end of the DNA fits TRBJ2-7 better, so the J call may be wrong. This CDR3 is built from 14 residues. CDR1 and CDR2 (germline): DFQATT, SNEGSKA (reference sequence). The CDR3 region has the DNA TGCAGTGCCCCTCGGACAGGGAGGAAGTACGAGCAGTACTTC. It specifies CSAPRTGRKYEQYF.

This clonotype was detected many times. The chain recombines TRBV5-5 with TRBJ2-5, with D perhaps matching TRBD1 (6 bases). Germline CDR1 SGHKS, CDR2 YYEKEE (reference sequence). Between the trimmed V and J ends, which lost 5 bases and 5 bases, there was a span of 19 bases. The CDR3 has 15 amino acids. CDR3 bases: TGTGCCAGCAGGGGACATCCGGCAGCCCCCGAGACCCAGTACTTC. It is translated as CASRGHPAAPETQYF.